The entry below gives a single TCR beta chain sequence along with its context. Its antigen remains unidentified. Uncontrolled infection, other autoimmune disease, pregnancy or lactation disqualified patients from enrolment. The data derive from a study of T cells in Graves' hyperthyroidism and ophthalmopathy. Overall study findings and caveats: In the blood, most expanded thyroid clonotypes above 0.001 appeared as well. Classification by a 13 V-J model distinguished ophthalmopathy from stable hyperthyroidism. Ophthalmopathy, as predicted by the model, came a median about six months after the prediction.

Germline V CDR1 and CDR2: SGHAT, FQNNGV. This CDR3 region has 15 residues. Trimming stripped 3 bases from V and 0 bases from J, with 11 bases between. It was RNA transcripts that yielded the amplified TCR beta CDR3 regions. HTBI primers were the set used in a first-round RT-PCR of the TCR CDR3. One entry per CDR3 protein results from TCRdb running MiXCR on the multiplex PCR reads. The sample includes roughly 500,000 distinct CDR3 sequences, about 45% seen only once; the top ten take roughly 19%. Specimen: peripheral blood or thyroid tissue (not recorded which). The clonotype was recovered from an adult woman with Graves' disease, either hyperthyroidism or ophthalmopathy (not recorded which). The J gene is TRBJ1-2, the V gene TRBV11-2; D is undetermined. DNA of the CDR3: TGTGCCAGCAGCTTTAATGGAGGGACTAACTATGGCTACACCTTC. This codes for CASSFNGGTNYGYTF.